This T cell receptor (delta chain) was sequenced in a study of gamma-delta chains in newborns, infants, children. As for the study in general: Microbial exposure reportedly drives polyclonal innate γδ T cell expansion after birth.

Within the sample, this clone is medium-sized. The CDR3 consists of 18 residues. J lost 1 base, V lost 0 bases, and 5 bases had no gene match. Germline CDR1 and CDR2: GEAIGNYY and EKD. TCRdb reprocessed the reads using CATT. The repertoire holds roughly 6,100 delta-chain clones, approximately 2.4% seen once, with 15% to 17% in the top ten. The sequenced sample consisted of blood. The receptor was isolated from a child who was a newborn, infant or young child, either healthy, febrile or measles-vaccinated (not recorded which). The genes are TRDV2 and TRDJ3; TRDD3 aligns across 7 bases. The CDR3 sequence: CACDTADTASWDTRQMFF. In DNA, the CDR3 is TGTGCCTGTGACACCGCGGATACGGCGTCCTGGGACACCCGACAGATGTTTTTC.